This T cell receptor beta chain comes out of a study of cytomegalovirus exposure and HLA in healthy donors. CDR3 length: 16 residues. Per germline, CDR1 SGHRS and CDR2 YFSETQ. Trimming cost V 4 bases and J 3 bases; bases outside gene matches: 7. All donors participated as healthy donors of bone marrow. In the case of this clone: Its antigen remains unknown.

In the PCR, 60 Vbeta and 13 Jbeta primers were used. TCRdb keeps only in-frame clones here, not all; method: immunoSEQ multiplex PCR. The sample carries about 160,000 clones, more than 80% recorded once. Study-wide findings and caveats: It was confirmed in vitro that three of the CMV-associated chains were specific for CMV antigens. For TCR beta chains, V- and J-gene trimming was later linked to a missense DCLRE1C variant.

Specimen: PBMCs. This clonotype originated in a woman aged 25 to 39 in good health and CMV-seropositive. The chain recombines TRBV5-1 with TRBJ2-3; 11 bases fit TRBD2. CDR3 amino acids: CASSPLAGGGTDTQYF. DNA of the CDR3: TGCGCCAGCAGCCCTCTAGCGGGGGGTGGGACAGATACGCAGTATTTT.